This T cell receptor (beta chain) was recorded in a study of CD8 T cells in Susac syndrome. This clonotype was found once. This CDR3 has 13 residues. V was cut by 0 bases and J by 6 bases, with 8 bases left in between. CDR1 and CDR2 from the germline V gene are MNHEY and SMNVEV (reference sequence). Blood CD8+ and CD4+ T cells underwent high-throughput TCR beta sequencing. Purification of the CD8+ and CD4+ T cells relied on negative isolation, and TEMRA cells underwent FACS enrichment. It was with random hexamers that about 0.45 to 1 ug RNA was reverse transcribed. By means of immunoSEQ multiplex PCR, TCR beta CDR3 spanning 54 Vbeta and 13 Jbeta underwent amplification. TCRdb processed the immunoSEQ multiplex PCR reads anew with MiXCR; each CDR3 protein has one entry. The data contain 150,000 to 200,000 distinct CDR3 sequences, approximately 95% of them singletons.

The sample taken for sequencing was CD8+ T cells from PBMCs. The V gene is TRBV27, the J gene TRBJ1-2; D is unclear. The TCR originated in a human donor with multiple sclerosis. CDR3 nucleotides: TGTGCCAGCAGTTTATCAGGGTTCAATGGCTACACCTTC. Translation gives CASSLSGFNGYTF.